One and the same sample provided the 6 T cell receptor beta chains below, sequenced in a study of blood T cell repertoires in COVID-19. Clones were read by immunoSEQ multiplex PCR, and TCRdb kept only the in-frame ones, dropping some. In the table there are 70,000 to 95,000 clones, approximately 89% of which are singletons. The specimen was peripheral blood. These TCRs come from a man aged 50-59 years with acute or convalescent COVID-19.

The rearrangement links TRBV3-1 (or the pseudogene TRBV3-2) to TRBJ2-2; TRBD1 matches at 7 bases. Looked up from germline, CDR1 is LGHDT and CDR2 is YNNKEL (reference sequence). This CDR3 has 17 amino acids. The V gene end was trimmed by 0 bases and the J gene end by 2 bases; junction bases not matched to a gene: 6. CDR3 sequence reads: CASSQDRGQINTGELFF. The CDR3 region has the DNA TGTGCCAGCAGCCAAGATAGGGGACAGATTAACACCGGGGAGCTGTTTTTT.

This clone has more than one count but fewer than ten. The CDR3 DNA reads as TGTGCCAGTAGTGGTTCCAGCAGGGGGCAGTTCTTC. Protein sequence: CASSGSSRGQFF. This chain uses TRBV19 with TRBJ2-1; possibly TRBD1 for D (6 bases). The V and J ends lost 5 bases and 12 bases respectively, with 14 bases between them. The CDR3 length is 12 residues. Germline V CDR1 and CDR2: LNHDA, SQIVND (reference sequence).

The chain joins TRBV5-1 to TRBJ2-3, with 7 bases fitting TRBD2. Looked up from germline, CDR1 is SGHRS and CDR2 is YFSETQ. The V gene end was trimmed by 2 bases and the J gene end by 11 bases; junction bases not matched to a gene: 11. The CDR3 loop spans 14 amino acids. In nucleotides, the CDR3 is TGCGCCAGCAGCTTAGACCTAGCGGAGCCCCGGCAGTATTTT. Its protein is CASSLDLAEPRQYF.

The genes are TRBV6-6 and TRBJ1-6; TRBD1 might be the D (5 bases). There are 15 residues in the CDR3. Germline CDR1 and CDR2: MNHNY and SVGAGI (reference sequence). Trimming shortened V by 2 bases and J by 7 bases, and 12 bases separated the two germline ends. Here the CDR3 DNA reads TGTGCCAGCAGTTACAAGGGGCTTGAGAATTCACCCCTCCACTTT. Protein product: CASSYKGLENSPLHF.

This chain links TRBV5-5 with TRBJ1-1; D is ambiguous. Germline V CDR1 and CDR2: SGHKS, YYEKEE (reference sequence). The CDR3 sequence is 13 residues long. V was pared by 1 base and J by 5 bases, with 9 bases between. The CDR3: CASSLSRGTEAFF. Written as DNA, the CDR3 is TGTGCCAGCAGCTTGAGTCGCGGGACTGAAGCTTTCTTT.

The CDR3 loop reads CASSFREGAGELFF. In DNA form, the CDR3 reads TGTGCCAGCAGTTTCCGGGAGGGAGCCGGGGAGCTGTTTTTT. The rearrangement links TRBV27 to TRBJ2-2; 8 bases are shared with TRBD2. Germline values: CDR1 MNHEY, CDR2 SMNVEV (reference sequence). V lost 3 bases, J lost 6 bases, and 3 bases stayed unmatched. CDR3 length: 14 amino acids.